The 14 T cell receptor beta chains reported below all come from one sample, sequenced in a study of blood T cells in healthy people across ages (dated by TCRdb to 2015 to 2017). Receptor libraries were prepared by 5' RACE. The instrument was an Illumina HiSeq 2500. A second PCR of roughly 7 to 11 cycles was performed with a sample-barcoded 5' primer and a J-beta primer mix. TCRdb reran the public reads through fastp at Q25 and MiXCR, keeping productive beta chains. Rows matching on CDR3 protein sequence are summarized as one entry with the most common DNA and genes. This sample holds roughly 1.6 million distinct CDR3 sequences; around 35% were observed only once. Of the sample, around 10% is held by the ten largest clones. The sample was blood. Receptors were obtained from a woman aged 30 to 39 in good health.

The chain couples TRBV29-1 to TRBJ1-5; the D gene is possibly TRBD1 (6 bases). The germline V gene encodes CDR1 SQVTM and CDR2 ANQGSEA. The CDR3 is made up of 12 amino acids. V dropped 5 bases and J dropped 4 bases, with 9 bases sitting between them. CDR3 in DNA: TGCAGCGTTCAAACAGGGAATCAGCCCCAGCATTTT. Translation: CSVQTGNQPQHF.

The chain carries TRBV6-1 and TRBJ1-1; D not resolved. Between the trimmed V and J ends, which lost 0 bases and 3 bases, there was a span of 5 bases. The CDR3 loop spans 13 amino acids. CDR1 and CDR2 (germline): MNHNS, SASEGT. Here the CDR3 DNA reads TGTGCCAGCAGTGAAGCAGGGCACACTGAAGCTTTCTTT. Its protein product is CASSEAGHTEAFF.

The chain recombines TRBV9 with TRBJ2-3, with D hard to call. Per the germline V gene, CDR1 is SGDLS and CDR2 is YYNGEE. The CDR3 is 15 residues long. The V gene lost 0 bases and the J gene lost 1 base, with 9 bases spanning the gap. CDR3 bases: TGTGCCAGCAGCGTAGCTACAATGGGCACAGATACGCAGTATTTT. Translation gives CASSVATMGTDTQYF.

The rearrangement links TRBV5-1 to TRBJ1-1, with a weak D call TRBD1 (5 bases). Between the trimmed V and J ends, which lost 3 bases and 3 bases, there was a span of 12 bases. The CDR3 loop spans 14 amino acids. Germline assignment: CDR1 SGHRS and CDR2 YFSETQ. CDR3 sequence: CASSSVRGYTEAFF. In DNA, the CDR3 is TGCGCCAGCAGCTCGGTCCGGGGGTACACTGAAGCTTTCTTT.

This clonotype was observed a few times. This chain links TRBV5-5 with TRBJ2-5, with a possible D match to TRBD2 (6 bases). Trimming stripped 4 bases from V and 0 bases from J, with 13 bases between. The CDR3 contains 15 residues. The germline CDR1 and CDR2 sequences are SGHKS and YYEKEE (reference sequence). Here the CDR3 DNA reads TGTGCCAGCAGCCAGGGAGGACGGGACCAAGAGACCCAGTACTTC. Its translation is CASSQGGRDQETQYF.

This clonotype came up once. A junction boundary mismatches the germline segment, possibly from a read error. This chain joins TRBV25-1 and TRBJ2-7; TRBD1 aligns across 7 bases. CDR1 and CDR2 from the germline V gene are MGHDK and SYGVNS. This CDR3 has 15 amino acids. CDR3 coding DNA: TGTGCTAGCAGTGCTATCCGGGACAGCCGGCCCGAGCAGTACTTC. Protein product: CASSAIRDSRPEQYF.

On this clonotype: One end of the junction fails to match germline, which may point to a read error. The V and J genes are TRBV7-8 and TRBJ2-4; D is ambiguous. Per germline, CDR1 SGHVS and CDR2 FQNEAQ. The CDR3 is 19 residues long. In DNA, the CDR3 is TGCGCCAGCAGCTTAGCCCTGGTACCAGCTCTTCTAGCCAAAAACATTCAGTACTTC. Translation gives CASSLALVPALLAKNIQYF.

In the case of this clonotype: An end of the junction differs from the germline gene, which may be a read error. The rearrangement joins TRBV6-6 to TRBJ1-1; D ambiguous. The CDR3 is 15 amino acids. CDR1 and CDR2 from the germline V gene are MNHNY and SVGAGI (reference sequence). The CDR3 nucleotides read TGTGCCCGCAGTTACAGCGTGGGTACGGGAACTGAAGCTTTCTTT. Residues: CARSYSVGTGTEAFF.

The chain joins TRBV6-1 to TRBJ2-1; D ambiguous. Germline V gives CDR1 MNHNS, CDR2 SASEGT. Deletions cut 2 bases from V and 3 bases from J, with 17 bases between. The CDR3 contains 17 residues. The CDR3 nucleotides read TGTGCCAGCAGTGAAATAGGGTCCGACTCCGACTACAATGAGCAGTTCTTC. As protein: CASSEIGSDSDYNEQFF.

In DNA form, the CDR3 reads TGCGCCAGCAGCGCACGCTCCACTGGACGTTACTACGAGCAGTACTTC. Residues: CASSARSTGRYYEQYF. J is TRBJ2-7 and V is TRBV5-1, with unresolved D. Deletions cut 4 bases from V and 3 bases from J, with 20 bases between. This CDR3 comprises 16 residues. The germline CDR1 and CDR2 sequences are SGHRS and YFSETQ.

The chain uses TRBV5-4 and TRBJ2-7; 8 positions match TRBD2. V lost 3 bases to trimming and J lost 4 bases; unmatched junction nucleotides: 15. Germline V gene lookup returns CDR1 SGHNT and CDR2 YYREEE (reference sequence). The CDR3 runs 17 residues. The CDR3 DNA sequence: TGTGCCAGCAGCTCTCGCGAATTTGGTAGCGGGACTTACGAGCAGTACTTC. Its protein is CASSSREFGSGTYEQYF.

The chain has TRBV5-1 and TRBJ2-1; D unclear. Germline CDR1 reads SGHRS; CDR2 reads YFSETQ. The CDR3 length is 16 residues. V shed 0 bases and J shed 2 bases, with 12 bases lying between them. In DNA, the CDR3 is TGCGCCAGCAGCTTGGCCCAGGTAAGGGCCTACAATGAGCAGTTCTTC. It specifies CASSLAQVRAYNEQFF. The whole variable domain, filled in from reference TRBV5-1 and TRBJ2-1, reads KAGVTQTPRYLIKTRGQQVTLSCSPISGHRSVSWYQQTPGQGLQFLFEYFSETQRNKGNFPGRFSGRQFSNSRSEMNVSTLELGDSALYLCASSLAQVRAYNEQFFGPGTRLTVL.

The chain carries TRBV5-5 and TRBJ1-4; weak D call: TRBD1 (6 bases). Trimming took 0 bases from V and 4 from J, leaving 7 bases between them. The CDR3 extends over 14 amino acids. Per the germline V gene, CDR1 is SGHKS and CDR2 is YYEKEE (reference sequence). The CDR3 protein is CASSLGTDNEKLFF. For the CDR3, the DNA is TGTGCCAGCAGCTTGGGGACAGATAATGAAAAACTGTTTTTT.

The chain is built from TRBV15 and TRBJ2-5; D remains ambiguous. This CDR3 has 12 residues. CDR1 and CDR2 (germline): LNHNV, YYDKDF (reference sequence). Trimming took 0 bases from V and 5 from J, leaving 4 bases between them. The CDR3 DNA reads TGTGCCACCAGCAGAGATGCGGAGACCCAGTACTTC. Translated: CATSRDAETQYF.